This is a list of T cell receptor beta chains from one sample in a study of control samples from healthy donors and cancer patients. Profiling relied on immunoSEQ multiplex PCR, and the TCRdb table lists in-frame clones only, not all of them. The table lists 130,000 to 150,000 clones, just under 95% of them singletons. The sample consisted of PBMCs. These receptors originate from a man aged 60-69 years with colorectal cancer. CDR3s include the opening cysteine and the closing phenylalanine or tryptophan. D genes are given only for firm matches. Only part of the rows carry a size: once, few, many, or a class if the clone is expanded.

clone size: -
J gene: TRBJ2-1
D gene: TRBD1
V gene: TRBV10-3
CDR3 DNA: TGTGCCATCAGTGAGAGTCGACAGGGGACCAATGAGCAGTTCTTC
CDR3 protein: CAISESRQGTNEQFF

clone size: -
J gene: TRBJ1-5
D gene: -
V gene: TRBV5-6
CDR3 DNA: TGTGCCAGCAGCTTGGGGACCGCCAATATCAATCAGCCCCAGCATTTT
CDR3 protein: CASSLGTANINQPQHF

clone size: -
J gene: TRBJ2-7
D gene: TRBD1
V gene: TRBV6-1
CDR3 DNA: TGTGCCAGCAGTGAAGACGGGACAGCCTACGAGCAGTACTTC
CDR3 protein: CASSEDGTAYEQYF

clone size: -
J gene: TRBJ1-5
D gene: -
V gene: TRBV30
CDR3 DNA: TGTGCCTGGAGTACGACCCCTGGCAATCAGCCCCAGCATTTT
CDR3 protein: CAWSTTPGNQPQHF

clone size: -
J gene: TRBJ2-5
D gene: -
V gene: TRBV4-1
CDR3 DNA: TGCGCCAGCAGCCATCCGGACCAAGAGACCCAGTACTTC
CDR3 protein: CASSHPDQETQYF

clone size: -
J gene: TRBJ2-7
D gene: -
V gene: TRBV7-9
CDR3 DNA: TGTGCCAGCAGCCCGTCCCGCGGCGAGCAGTACTTC
CDR3 protein: CASSPSRGEQYF

clone size: -
J gene: TRBJ2-3
D gene: -
V gene: TRBV19
CDR3 DNA: TGTGCCAGTAGTCCCCAGGACCATCGGGATACGCAGTATTTT
CDR3 protein: CASSPQDHRDTQYF

clone size: -
J gene: TRBJ2-1
D gene: -
V gene: TRBV5-4
CDR3 DNA: TGTGCCAGCAGCTTCTTTAGCTCCTACAATGAGCAGTTCTTC
CDR3 protein: CASSFFSSYNEQFF

clone size: once
J gene: TRBJ2-3
D gene: -
V gene: TRBV6-4
CDR3 DNA: TGTGCCAGCAGTGATCATAGCACAGATACGCAGTATTTT
CDR3 protein: CASSDHSTDTQYF

clone size: -
J gene: TRBJ1-5
D gene: TRBD1
V gene: TRBV27
CDR3 DNA: TGTGCCAGCAGTCCCCAGGGACAGGGGAGGGATCAGCCCCAGCATTTT
CDR3 protein: CASSPQGQGRDQPQHF

clone size: -
J gene: TRBJ2-7
D gene: -
V gene: TRBV7-8
CDR3 DNA: TGTGCCAGCAGCTTAGTACAGACCTACGAGCAGTACTTC
CDR3 protein: CASSLVQTYEQYF

clone size: -
J gene: TRBJ1-5
D gene: -
V gene: TRBV4-3
CDR3 DNA: TGCGCCAGTAGCCAAGGGAGGACGCATCAGCCCCAGCATTTT
CDR3 protein: CASSQGRTHQPQHF

clone size: -
J gene: TRBJ2-7
D gene: TRBD2
V gene: TRBV4-3
CDR3 DNA: TGCGCCAGCAGCCATACGACTAGCGGGGGAGGAGCCTACGAGCAGTACTTC
CDR3 protein: CASSHTTSGGGAYEQYF

clone size: -
J gene: TRBJ2-1
D gene: TRBD1
V gene: TRBV18
CDR3 DNA: TGTGCCAGCTCACCACCGAACAGGGGGTCGTACAATGAGCAGTTCTTC
CDR3 protein: CASSPPNRGSYNEQFF

clone size: -
J gene: TRBJ1-3
D gene: -
V gene: TRBV6-6
CDR3 DNA: TGTGCCAGCAGTTACAGCCCGGGGACAACTGGAAACACCATATATTTT
CDR3 protein: CASSYSPGTTGNTIYF

clone size: -
J gene: TRBJ1-4
D gene: -
V gene: TRBV7-8
CDR3 DNA: TGTGCCAGCAGCTTAGGGACCACAACTAATGAAAAACTGTTTTTT
CDR3 protein: CASSLGTTTNEKLFF

clone size: once
J gene: TRBJ1-4
D gene: TRBD1
V gene: TRBV25-1
CDR3 DNA: TGTGCCAGCAGTGAATACGCAGGGGGCGGGGAAAAACTGTTTTTT
CDR3 protein: CASSEYAGGGEKLFF

clone size: -
J gene: TRBJ1-3
D gene: -
V gene: TRBV19
CDR3 DNA: TGTGCCAGTAGTATCGAAAGGGGGACTGGAAACACCATATATTTT
CDR3 protein: CASSIERGTGNTIYF

clone size: -
J gene: TRBJ1-4
D gene: TRBD1
V gene: TRBV5-4
CDR3 DNA: TGTGCCAGCAGCCCTGACAGGGGGAGGAATGAAAAACTGTTTTTT
CDR3 protein: CASSPDRGRNEKLFF

clone size: -
J gene: TRBJ2-7
D gene: TRBD1
V gene: TRBV7-2
CDR3 DNA: TGTGCCAGCAGCTTAGGGACAGGGTTCGAGCAGTACTTC
CDR3 protein: CASSLGTGFEQYF

clone size: -
J gene: TRBJ1-1
D gene: -
V gene: TRBV9
CDR3 DNA: TGTGCCAGCAGCGTACACGAGACGACTGAAGCTTTCTTT
CDR3 protein: CASSVHETTEAFF

clone size: -
J gene: TRBJ1-5
D gene: -
V gene: TRBV5-6
CDR3 DNA: TGTGCCAGCAGCTTGGTGAACAGCAATCAGCCCCAGCATTTT
CDR3 protein: CASSLVNSNQPQHF

clone size: -
J gene: TRBJ1-2
D gene: -
V gene: TRBV19
CDR3 DNA: TGTGCCAGTAGTATATCGCCAGAAAAACACTATGGCTACACCTTC
CDR3 protein: CASSISPEKHYGYTF

clone size: -
J gene: TRBJ2-3
D gene: TRBD1
V gene: TRBV4-1
CDR3 DNA: TGCGCCAGCAGCCAAGATGCTGTGACAGGGGGCTCAGATACGCAGTATTTT
CDR3 protein: CASSQDAVTGGSDTQYF

clone size: -
J gene: TRBJ1-5
D gene: -
V gene: TRBV6-6
CDR3 DNA: TGTGCCAGCAGTTACTCGGCGGGTAGCAATCAGCCCCAGCATTTT
CDR3 protein: CASSYSAGSNQPQHF

clone size: -
J gene: TRBJ1-2
D gene: -
V gene: TRBV3-1/TRBV3-2
CDR3 DNA: TGTGCCAGCAGCCCCCTGGGCGGGTATGGCTACACCTTC
CDR3 protein: CASSPLGGYGYTF

clone size: -
J gene: TRBJ2-3
D gene: TRBD1
V gene: TRBV4-1
CDR3 DNA: TGCGCCAGCAGCCAAGTTGCTGGTTCGGGACAGACCACAGATACGCAGTATTTT
CDR3 protein: CASSQVAGSGQTTDTQYF

clone size: -
J gene: TRBJ2-2
D gene: -
V gene: TRBV5-4
CDR3 DNA: TGTGCCAGCAGCTTGGTGGGAGCCGGGGAGCTGTTTTTT
CDR3 protein: CASSLVGAGELFF

clone size: -
J gene: TRBJ1-6
D gene: -
V gene: TRBV3-1/TRBV3-2
CDR3 DNA: TGTGCCAGCAGCCAGAGTCAGTATAATTCACCCCTCCACTTT
CDR3 protein: CASSQSQYNSPLHF

clone size: once
J gene: TRBJ2-3
D gene: -
V gene: TRBV9
CDR3 DNA: TGTGCCAGCAGCCCCGGGGGGCCCCCCACAGATACGCAGTATTTT
CDR3 protein: CASSPGGPPTDTQYF

clone size: -
J gene: TRBJ1-1
D gene: -
V gene: TRBV12-5
CDR3 DNA: TGTGCTAGTGCCTCGACGGGGCAGGATACTGAAGCTTTTTTT
CDR3 protein: CASASTGQDTEAFF

clone size: -
J gene: TRBJ1-6
D gene: TRBD1
V gene: TRBV19
CDR3 DNA: TGTGCCAGTGCGCCCCTCGACAGGGCGAATTCACCCCTCCACTTT
CDR3 protein: CASAPLDRANSPLHF

clone size: -
J gene: TRBJ2-2
D gene: TRBD2
V gene: TRBV5-5
CDR3 DNA: TGTGCCAGCAGCCCGGCTAGCGGGGGGTTTTTCGGGGAGCTGTTTTTT
CDR3 protein: CASSPASGGFFGELFF

clone size: -
J gene: TRBJ2-1
D gene: -
V gene: TRBV28
CDR3 DNA: TGTGCCAGCAGTCCCCGCCTGACAGTCTACAATGAGCAGTTCTTC
CDR3 protein: CASSPRLTVYNEQFF

clone size: -
J gene: TRBJ1-6
D gene: -
V gene: TRBV5-1
CDR3 DNA: TGCGCCAGCAGCTTGCTGGGTAGCTCCTATAATTCACCCCTCCACTTT
CDR3 protein: CASSLLGSSYNSPLHF

clone size: -
J gene: TRBJ2-1
D gene: TRBD1
V gene: TRBV3-1/TRBV3-2
CDR3 DNA: TGTGCCAGCAGCTTGACAGGGGGGTCCGGGATGAGCTCCTACAATGAGCAGTTCTTC
CDR3 protein: CASSLTGGSGMSSYNEQFF

clone size: -
J gene: TRBJ2-7
D gene: -
V gene: TRBV18
CDR3 DNA: TGTGCCAGCTCACCCTTTACTAGCTCCTACGAGCAGTACTTC
CDR3 protein: CASSPFTSSYEQYF

clone size: -
J gene: TRBJ1-6
D gene: -
V gene: TRBV5-4
CDR3 DNA: TGTGCCAGCAGCGCTGGCGATTCACCCCTCCACTTT
CDR3 protein: CASSAGDSPLHF

clone size: -
J gene: TRBJ2-4
D gene: -
V gene: TRBV6-1
CDR3 DNA: TGTGCCAGCAGTGAATTAAACATTCAGTACTTC
CDR3 protein: CASSELNIQYF

clone size: once
J gene: TRBJ2-5
D gene: -
V gene: TRBV11-2
CDR3 DNA: TGTGCCAGCAGCTTAGCTCAGGAGACCCAGTACTTC
CDR3 protein: CASSLAQETQYF

clone size: -
J gene: TRBJ1-6
D gene: -
V gene: TRBV18
CDR3 DNA: TGTGCCAGCACCACGGGGGCGGATTCACCCCTCCACTTT
CDR3 protein: CASTTGADSPLHF

clone size: -
J gene: TRBJ2-3
D gene: -
V gene: TRBV5-1
CDR3 DNA: TGCGCCAGCAGCACCGGACAGTGGCGATCAGATACGCAGTATTTT
CDR3 protein: CASSTGQWRSDTQYF

clone size: -
J gene: TRBJ1-5
D gene: -
V gene: TRBV5-1
CDR3 DNA: TGCGCCAGCAGCCCAGGACTGGGGAGCAATCAGCCCCAGCATTTT
CDR3 protein: CASSPGLGSNQPQHF

clone size: once
J gene: TRBJ2-7
D gene: -
V gene: TRBV5-6
CDR3 DNA: TGTGCCAGCAGCTTGGGTATGGGCAGAGCCTACGAGCAGTACTTC
CDR3 protein: CASSLGMGRAYEQYF

clone size: -
J gene: TRBJ1-2
D gene: -
V gene: TRBV10-1
CDR3 DNA: TGCGCCAGCAGTGTGGACGGCGGACCTTATGGCTACACCTTC
CDR3 protein: CASSVDGGPYGYTF

clone size: -
J gene: TRBJ1-2
D gene: TRBD1
V gene: TRBV6-6
CDR3 DNA: TGTGCCAGCAGTTCGACAGGGGACTATGGCTACACCTTC
CDR3 protein: CASSSTGDYGYTF

clone size: -
J gene: TRBJ1-5
D gene: TRBD1
V gene: TRBV6-5
CDR3 DNA: TGTGCCAGCAGTCTCGGACAGGGGGCATATCAGCCCCAGCATTTT
CDR3 protein: CASSLGQGAYQPQHF

clone size: -
J gene: TRBJ1-2
D gene: TRBD1
V gene: TRBV24-1
CDR3 DNA: TGTGCCACCAGTCCTGGACAGGGCGATGGCTACACCTTC
CDR3 protein: CATSPGQGDGYTF

clone size: -
J gene: TRBJ2-7
D gene: -
V gene: TRBV6-2/TRBV6-3
CDR3 DNA: TGTGCCAGCAGTTTCGGCCACGAGCAGTACTTC
CDR3 protein: CASSFGHEQYF